Listed below are T cell receptor beta chains from one sample, sequenced in a study of PD-L1 blockade in urothelial cancer. Sequencing was performed with immunoSEQ multiplex PCR; in TCRdb, only in-frame clones are kept and a portion is missing. Of 83,000 or so clones listed, around four fifths are singletons. Sample: PBMCs, taken around atezolizumab (anti-PD-L1) treatment. These receptor sequences come from a man between 65 and 85 years old with urothelial cancer. Both conserved end residues are part of each CDR3. Fields, in order: CDR3 protein, V gene.

CDR3 protein: CASSEKRTAIPDTQYF; V gene: TRBV25-1
CDR3 protein: CASRGTAQETQYF; V gene: TRBV11-2
CDR3 protein: CASTPSGRPYEQYF; V gene: TRBV6-5
CDR3 protein: CASSVGTGEETQYF; V gene: TRBV9
CDR3 protein: CASSVLPTDNEQFF; V gene: TRBV9
CDR3 protein: CASTPRPRGVTEAFF; V gene: TRBV19
CDR3 protein: CASSLGSTDTQYF; V gene: TRBV10-1
CDR3 protein: CASRGLRTDTQYF; V gene: TRBV2
CDR3 protein: CASSPRGRGGIDTQYF; V gene: TRBV7-3
CDR3 protein: CASSLDPRYTEAFF; V gene: TRBV2
CDR3 protein: CASSLAQGGDEKLFF; V gene: TRBV5-4
CDR3 protein: CASSVAGTADQPQHF; V gene: TRBV9
CDR3 protein: CASSLQGSNTEAFF; V gene: TRBV7-2
CDR3 protein: CASSLKQGRAFF; V gene: TRBV11-3
CDR3 protein: CASSEALTSPTGELFF; V gene: TRBV2
CDR3 protein: CASSPVESSGNTIYF; V gene: TRBV5-6
CDR3 protein: CATSRDLGQGYQPQHF; V gene: TRBV15
CDR3 protein: CASSPRQGPSGYTF; V gene: TRBV18
CDR3 protein: CASSEGRWQETQYF; V gene: TRBV2
CDR3 protein: CASSKTSGGNGETQYF; V gene: TRBV5-1
CDR3 protein: CASHETVSNTEAFF; V gene: TRBV19
CDR3 protein: CASSALATNEKLFF; V gene: TRBV6-1
CDR3 protein: CASSTVAGVFGGELFF; V gene: TRBV19
CDR3 protein: CASSLGGQGFTDTQYF; V gene: TRBV5-1
CDR3 protein: CASSLETGYLHSTDTQYF; V gene: TRBV5-1
CDR3 protein: CASSAGTSGRRSDTQYF; V gene: TRBV28
CDR3 protein: CATQDSIADTQYF; V gene: TRBV12-5
CDR3 protein: CASTLGQVNSPLHF; V gene: TRBV19
CDR3 protein: CASSSRTGDQETQYF; V gene: TRBV11-3
CDR3 protein: CASRGQGPLEGYTF; V gene: TRBV6-4
CDR3 protein: CASSLGGLQPQHF; V gene: TRBV7-9
CDR3 protein: CASSSTGGSGTDTQYF; V gene: TRBV7-2
CDR3 protein: CAWSVGGYQETQYF; V gene: TRBV30
CDR3 protein: CASSPISVVPHYGYTF; V gene: TRBV14
CDR3 protein: CASSWTRGVNTEAFF; V gene: TRBV11-3
CDR3 protein: CASNRESLYEQYF; V gene: TRBV2
CDR3 protein: CSVEEQARNEQFF; V gene: TRBV29-1
CDR3 protein: CASWRGQTNEQYF; V gene: TRBV2
CDR3 protein: CASSLRTGSFTDTQYF; V gene: TRBV5-6
CDR3 protein: CASSLTQGETQYF; V gene: TRBV7-3
CDR3 protein: CASSSGQNEKLFF; V gene: TRBV7-8
CDR3 protein: CASSLGVWTGGKNEQFF; V gene: TRBV13
CDR3 protein: CASSQRGGVETQYF; V gene: TRBV2
CDR3 protein: CASSQEGGQGWYEQYF; V gene: TRBV4-2
CDR3 protein: CASSHRSTDYGYTF; V gene: TRBV14
CDR3 protein: CSAPSAVTDTQYF; V gene: TRBV29-1
CDR3 protein: CASRGGNTEAFF; V gene: TRBV19
CDR3 protein: CASSLATSTDTQYF; V gene: TRBV7-3
CDR3 protein: CASSYSFTETGGYTF; V gene: TRBV6-5
CDR3 protein: CASSSGRDFGELFF; V gene: TRBV7-2
CDR3 protein: CASSYRQVGYEQYF; V gene: TRBV6-5